This TCR beta chain appears in the sequencing data of a study of cytomegalovirus exposure and HLA in healthy donors. The primer mix had 60 Vbeta and 13 Jbeta primers. The table came from immunoSEQ multiplex PCR; TCRdb's copy has only in-frame clones and leaves some out. The repertoire holds roughly 180,000 clones, with approximately 73% as singletons. General study findings and limits: Later, an analysis showed that TCR beta chains associated with HLA were more clonally expanded than others that were equally common.

Concerning this clone: Its antigen is unknown.

This CDR3 has 13 amino acids. Looked up from germline, CDR1 is MGHDK and CDR2 is SYGVNS. V was trimmed by 5 bases and J by 5 bases, leaving 12 bases between them. The donors comprised healthy bone marrow donors. V is TRBV25-1 and J is TRBJ2-5, with a weak D call TRBD2 (6 bases). Sample: PBMCs. The sequence was obtained from a woman aged 25 to 39 in good health and CMV-seropositive. This CDR3 is CASSRGKRETQYF. The CDR3 DNA follows: TGTGCCAGCAGTCGGGGGAAACGGGAGACCCAGTACTTC.